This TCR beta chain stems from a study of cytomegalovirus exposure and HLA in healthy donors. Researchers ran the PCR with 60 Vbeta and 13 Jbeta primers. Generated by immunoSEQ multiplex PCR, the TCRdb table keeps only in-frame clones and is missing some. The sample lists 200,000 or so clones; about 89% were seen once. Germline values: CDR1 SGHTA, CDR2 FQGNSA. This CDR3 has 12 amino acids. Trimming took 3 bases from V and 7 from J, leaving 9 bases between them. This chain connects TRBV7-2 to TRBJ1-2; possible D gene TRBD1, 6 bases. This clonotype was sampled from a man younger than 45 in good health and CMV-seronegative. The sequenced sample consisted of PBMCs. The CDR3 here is CASSFQTGGYTF. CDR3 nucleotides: TGTGCCAGCAGCTTTCAGACAGGTGGCTACACCTTC.